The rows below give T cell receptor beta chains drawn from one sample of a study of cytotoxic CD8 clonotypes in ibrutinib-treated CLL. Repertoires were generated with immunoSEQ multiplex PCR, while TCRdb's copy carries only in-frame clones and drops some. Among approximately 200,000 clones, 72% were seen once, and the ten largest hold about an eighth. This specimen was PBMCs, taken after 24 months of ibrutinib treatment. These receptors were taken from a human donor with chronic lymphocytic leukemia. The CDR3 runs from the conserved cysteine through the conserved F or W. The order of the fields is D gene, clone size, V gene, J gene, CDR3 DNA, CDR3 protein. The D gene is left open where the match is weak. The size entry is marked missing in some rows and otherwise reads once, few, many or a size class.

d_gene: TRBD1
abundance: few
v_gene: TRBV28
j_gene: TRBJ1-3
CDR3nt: TGTGCCAGCCACTCAACAGGGGCTGGAAACACCATATATTTT
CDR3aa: CASHSTGAGNTIYF

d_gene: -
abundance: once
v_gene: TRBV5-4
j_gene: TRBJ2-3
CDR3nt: TGTGCCAGCAGCTACCCGGGCACAGATACGCAGTATTTT
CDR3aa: CASSYPGTDTQYF

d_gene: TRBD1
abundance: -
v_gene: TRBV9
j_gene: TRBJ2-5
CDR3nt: TGTGCCAGCAGCGTAACTGGGGGACAGCAAGAGACCCAGTACTTC
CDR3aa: CASSVTGGQQETQYF

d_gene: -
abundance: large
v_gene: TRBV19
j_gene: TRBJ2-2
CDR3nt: TGTGCCAGTAGTATAGATCATTGGGGCGGCACCGGGGAGCTGTTTTTT
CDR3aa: CASSIDHWGGTGELFF

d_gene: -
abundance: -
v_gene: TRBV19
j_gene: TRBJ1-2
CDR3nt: TGTGCCAGTAGTAAACGGGATTCCGGAGCTGGCTACACCTTC
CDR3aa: CASSKRDSGAGYTF

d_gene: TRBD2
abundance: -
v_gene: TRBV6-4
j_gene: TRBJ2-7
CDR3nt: TGTGCCAGCAGTGAACTAGCGGAACGAACCTACGAGCAGTACTTC
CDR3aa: CASSELAERTYEQYF

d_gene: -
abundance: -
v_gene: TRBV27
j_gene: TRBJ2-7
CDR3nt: TGTGCCAGCAGTAGGGACTTCCGGAGCTCCTACGAGCAGTACTTC
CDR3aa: CASSRDFRSSYEQYF

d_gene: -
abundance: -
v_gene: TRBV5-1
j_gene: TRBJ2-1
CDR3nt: TGCGCCAGCAGCGGAGAACCGAGCTCCTACAATGAGCAGTTCTTC
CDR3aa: CASSGEPSSYNEQFF

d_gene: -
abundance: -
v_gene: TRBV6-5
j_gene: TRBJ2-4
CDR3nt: TGTGCCAGCAGGGAGGGACCAGCCAAAAACATTCAGTACTTC
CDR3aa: CASREGPAKNIQYF

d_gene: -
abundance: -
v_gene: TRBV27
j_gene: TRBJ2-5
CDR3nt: TGTGCCAGCAGTTTATCTTTTCAGGAGACCCAGTACTTC
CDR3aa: CASSLSFQETQYF

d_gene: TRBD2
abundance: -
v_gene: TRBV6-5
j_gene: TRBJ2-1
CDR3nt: TGTGCCAGCAGTTTCGCGACTAGCGGAAACAATGAGCAGTTCTTC
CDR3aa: CASSFATSGNNEQFF

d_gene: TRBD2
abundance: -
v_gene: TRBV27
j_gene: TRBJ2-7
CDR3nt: TGTGCCAGCAGAACCCAAATAGCGGGAGGCTACGAGCAGTACTTC
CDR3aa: CASRTQIAGGYEQYF

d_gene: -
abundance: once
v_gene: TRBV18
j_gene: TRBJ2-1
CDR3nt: TGTGCCAGCTCACCCACGGGAGAGCGAGGCAATGAGCAGTTCTTC
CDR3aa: CASSPTGERGNEQFF

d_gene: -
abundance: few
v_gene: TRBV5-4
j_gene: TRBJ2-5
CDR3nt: TGTGCCAGCAGCGCCTCCGGACAGAGCCAAGAGACCCAGTACTTC
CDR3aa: CASSASGQSQETQYF

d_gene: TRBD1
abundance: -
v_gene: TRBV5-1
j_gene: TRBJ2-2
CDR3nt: TGCGCCAGCAGCTTCGACAGGGTGCGGACCGGGGAGCTGTTTTTT
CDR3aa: CASSFDRVRTGELFF

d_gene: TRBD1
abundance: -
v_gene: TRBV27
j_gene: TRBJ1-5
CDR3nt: TGTGCCAGCAGTTTAGCGGGACAGACGAATCAGCCCCAGCATTTT
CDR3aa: CASSLAGQTNQPQHF